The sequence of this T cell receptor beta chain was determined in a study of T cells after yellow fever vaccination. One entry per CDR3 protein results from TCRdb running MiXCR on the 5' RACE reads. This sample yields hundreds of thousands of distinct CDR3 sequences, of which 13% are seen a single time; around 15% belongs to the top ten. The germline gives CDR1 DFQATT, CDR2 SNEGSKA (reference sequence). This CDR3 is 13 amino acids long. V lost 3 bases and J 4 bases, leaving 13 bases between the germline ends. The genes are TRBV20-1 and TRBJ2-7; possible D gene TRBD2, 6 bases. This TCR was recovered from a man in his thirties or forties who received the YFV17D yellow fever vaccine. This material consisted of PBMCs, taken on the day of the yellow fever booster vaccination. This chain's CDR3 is CSASRIAGYEQYF. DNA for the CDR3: TGCAGTGCTAGCCGAATCGCGGGGTACGAGCAGTACTTC.